A selection of T cell receptor beta chains follows, all from one sample in a study of blood T cell repertoires in COVID-19. Profiling relied on immunoSEQ multiplex PCR, and the TCRdb table lists in-frame clones only, not all of them. The repertoire holds roughly 380,000 clones, with 70% to 90% as singletons. Sequenced: PBMCs or T cells enriched from blood (not recorded which). These receptors came from a man aged 25-40 years who had recovered from COVID-19. Both conserved end residues are part of each CDR3. The order of the fields is D gene, J gene, V gene, clone size, CDR3 DNA, CDR3 protein. A D gene is named only where the DNA matches it firmly. Expanded clones get a size class; other rows say once, few or many, or leave the size out.

D gene: NA
J gene: TRBJ2-1
V gene: TRBV30
clone size: NA
CDR3 DNA: TGTGCCTGGACTCCCGCTCTAGGGACTTCATACAATGAGCAGTTCTTC
CDR3 protein: CAWTPALGTSYNEQFF

D gene: NA
J gene: TRBJ2-1
V gene: TRBV3-1/TRBV3-2
clone size: NA
CDR3 DNA: TGTGCCAGCAGCCAAGTGCCGATAACTGGGGCGGCAAGCTCCTACAATGAGCAGTTCTTC
CDR3 protein: CASSQVPITGAASSYNEQFF

D gene: NA
J gene: TRBJ2-1
V gene: TRBV5-1
clone size: NA
CDR3 DNA: TGCGCCAGCAGCTTGGATGAGGGGGGGTCCTACAATGAGCAGTTCTTC
CDR3 protein: CASSLDEGGSYNEQFF

D gene: TRBD1
J gene: TRBJ2-7
V gene: TRBV29-1
clone size: NA
CDR3 DNA: TGCAGCGTCCCGGGACAGGCCTCCTACGAGCAGTACTTC
CDR3 protein: CSVPGQASYEQYF

D gene: NA
J gene: TRBJ2-7
V gene: TRBV3-1/TRBV3-2
clone size: NA
CDR3 DNA: TGTGCCAGCAGCCAAGATGCGGGGAAGTCCTACGAGCAGTACTTC
CDR3 protein: CASSQDAGKSYEQYF

D gene: TRBD1
J gene: TRBJ1-1
V gene: TRBV7-2
clone size: few
CDR3 DNA: TGTGCCAGGTATATTCCGGGACAGGGAGGAGAAGCTTTCTTT
CDR3 protein: CARYIPGQGGEAFF

D gene: NA
J gene: TRBJ2-1
V gene: TRBV7-3
clone size: NA
CDR3 DNA: TGTGCCAGCAGCCAAGATACTGGGACATTCTACAATGAGCAGTTCTTC
CDR3 protein: CASSQDTGTFYNEQFF

D gene: TRBD1
J gene: TRBJ1-2
V gene: TRBV18
clone size: once
CDR3 DNA: TGTGCCAGCTCACCACGTCAGGGGGACGGCTACACCTTC
CDR3 protein: CASSPRQGDGYTF

D gene: NA
J gene: TRBJ1-5
V gene: TRBV5-5
clone size: few
CDR3 DNA: TGTGCCAGCAGCTTGCAGGCTAATCAGCCCCAGCATTTT
CDR3 protein: CASSLQANQPQHF

D gene: NA
J gene: TRBJ1-4
V gene: TRBV9
clone size: NA
CDR3 DNA: TGTGCCAGCAGCGCCTGGGACTCCCAGAATGAAAAACTGTTTTTT
CDR3 protein: CASSAWDSQNEKLFF

D gene: TRBD2
J gene: TRBJ2-1
V gene: TRBV27
clone size: NA
CDR3 DNA: TGTGCCAGCACAGACCCGGGACTAGCGGGGGGTACCTACAATGAGCAGTTCTTC
CDR3 protein: CASTDPGLAGGTYNEQFF

D gene: NA
J gene: TRBJ1-4
V gene: TRBV6-2/TRBV6-3
clone size: NA
CDR3 DNA: TGTGCCAGCAGTTACCGGTTGGAGAATGAAAAACTGTTTTTT
CDR3 protein: CASSYRLENEKLFF

D gene: TRBD1
J gene: TRBJ1-2
V gene: TRBV3-1/TRBV3-2
clone size: once
CDR3 DNA: TGTGCCAGCAGCCCCTCTCCGGGACAGGGACCGCATGGCTACACCTTC
CDR3 protein: CASSPSPGQGPHGYTF

D gene: TRBD2
J gene: TRBJ2-3
V gene: TRBV9
clone size: NA
CDR3 DNA: TGTGCCAGCAGCCCCCAGACTAGCGGGGGGGCGCGCACAGATACGCAGTATTTT
CDR3 protein: CASSPQTSGGARTDTQYF

D gene: NA
J gene: TRBJ1-5
V gene: TRBV19
clone size: NA
CDR3 DNA: TGTGCCAGTAATTACGGTGGTGGTGATCAGCCCCAGCATTTT
CDR3 protein: CASNYGGGDQPQHF

D gene: NA
J gene: TRBJ1-2
V gene: TRBV19
clone size: NA
CDR3 DNA: TGTGCCAGTAGTACACAGGGAGTTGATGGCTACACCTTC
CDR3 protein: CASSTQGVDGYTF

D gene: TRBD1
J gene: TRBJ1-1
V gene: TRBV5-4
clone size: NA
CDR3 DNA: TGTGCCAGCAGCCCCCGCAGGGGGCCTACTGAAGCTTTCTTT
CDR3 protein: CASSPRRGPTEAFF

D gene: NA
J gene: TRBJ2-7
V gene: TRBV6-2/TRBV6-3
clone size: NA
CDR3 DNA: TGTGCCAGCAGTTACCCACCACGGTTGCAGCAGTACTTC
CDR3 protein: CASSYPPRLQQYF

D gene: NA
J gene: TRBJ1-6
V gene: TRBV7-6
clone size: NA
CDR3 DNA: TGTGCCAGCCGGGACACTGATTGGGGACCCCTCCACTTT
CDR3 protein: CASRDTDWGPLHF

D gene: NA
J gene: TRBJ1-5
V gene: TRBV2
clone size: NA
CDR3 DNA: TGTGCCAGCAGTGAGTGGGGGCCGGGTCAGCCCCAGCATTTT
CDR3 protein: CASSEWGPGQPQHF

D gene: TRBD1
J gene: TRBJ1-2
V gene: TRBV5-6
clone size: NA
CDR3 DNA: TGTGCCAGCAGCTTGGGGACAGGGAGGTATGGCTACACCTTC
CDR3 protein: CASSLGTGRYGYTF

D gene: TRBD1
J gene: TRBJ1-6
V gene: TRBV9
clone size: NA
CDR3 DNA: TGTGCCAGCAGCGTGACAGGGGGAAGCGACTCACCCCTCCACTTT
CDR3 protein: CASSVTGGSDSPLHF

D gene: TRBD1
J gene: TRBJ1-6
V gene: TRBV10-3
clone size: NA
CDR3 DNA: TGTGCCATCAGGAATGGGACAGGGGGTTCACCCCTCCACTTT
CDR3 protein: CAIRNGTGGSPLHF

D gene: NA
J gene: TRBJ1-2
V gene: TRBV13
clone size: once
CDR3 DNA: TGTGCCAGCAGCTTAGAGTTGGGGAGTAGGGTCTATGGCTACACCTTC
CDR3 protein: CASSLELGSRVYGYTF

D gene: NA
J gene: TRBJ1-5
V gene: TRBV4-2
clone size: NA
CDR3 DNA: TGTGCCAGCAGCGACGGGACAACTAGCAATCAGCCCCAGCATTTT
CDR3 protein: CASSDGTTSNQPQHF

D gene: NA
J gene: TRBJ1-6
V gene: TRBV19
clone size: NA
CDR3 DNA: TGTGCCAGTATCGAAGGGGCCTCCTATAATTCACCCCTCCACTTT
CDR3 protein: CASIEGASYNSPLHF

D gene: NA
J gene: TRBJ1-5
V gene: TRBV5-6
clone size: once
CDR3 DNA: TGTGCCAGCAGCTCCCGAGGTGGGGCCAATCAGCCCCAGCATTTT
CDR3 protein: CASSSRGGANQPQHF

D gene: NA
J gene: TRBJ1-6
V gene: TRBV6-2/TRBV6-3
clone size: NA
CDR3 DNA: TGTGCCAGCAGTTACTCGGAGGGGAGGTCACCCCTCCACTTT
CDR3 protein: CASSYSEGRSPLHF

D gene: NA
J gene: TRBJ2-7
V gene: TRBV6-5
clone size: NA
CDR3 DNA: TGTGCCAGCAACGGCGGCTCCTACGAGCAGTACTTC
CDR3 protein: CASNGGSYEQYF

D gene: TRBD1
J gene: TRBJ1-4
V gene: TRBV9
clone size: NA
CDR3 DNA: TGTGCCAGCAGCGTAGGTACTCCGACAGGGCCTAATGAAAAACTGTTTTTT
CDR3 protein: CASSVGTPTGPNEKLFF

D gene: TRBD1
J gene: TRBJ2-7
V gene: TRBV19
clone size: NA
CDR3 DNA: TGTGCCAGTAGTCCCAGGACAGGGGGAAACGAGCAGTACTTC
CDR3 protein: CASSPRTGGNEQYF

D gene: TRBD1
J gene: TRBJ2-3
V gene: TRBV12-3/TRBV12-4
clone size: NA
CDR3 DNA: TGTGCCAGCAGGGACAGGGGCACAGATACGCAGTATTTT
CDR3 protein: CASRDRGTDTQYF

D gene: NA
J gene: TRBJ2-2
V gene: TRBV2
clone size: NA
CDR3 DNA: TGTGCCAGCAGTGCCGAAGGGACGGGAGCCGGGGAGCTGTTTTTT
CDR3 protein: CASSAEGTGAGELFF

D gene: TRBD1
J gene: TRBJ1-2
V gene: TRBV28
clone size: NA
CDR3 DNA: TGTGCCAGCATGACAGGGGGGTACGGCTACACCTTC
CDR3 protein: CASMTGGYGYTF

D gene: TRBD1
J gene: TRBJ1-4
V gene: TRBV19
clone size: NA
CDR3 DNA: TGTGCCAGCCCCCGCAATGGAGGGGGCAGTGAAAAACTGTTTTTT
CDR3 protein: CASPRNGGGSEKLFF

D gene: NA
J gene: TRBJ2-3
V gene: TRBV5-1
clone size: NA
CDR3 DNA: TGCGCCAGCAGCCTAACGCAAGATACGCAGTATTTT
CDR3 protein: CASSLTQDTQYF

D gene: TRBD1
J gene: TRBJ1-6
V gene: TRBV5-4
clone size: NA
CDR3 DNA: TGTGCCAGCAGCTTGGGAGACAGGGTTTCACCCCTCCACTTT
CDR3 protein: CASSLGDRVSPLHF

D gene: NA
J gene: TRBJ1-6
V gene: TRBV4-1
clone size: NA
CDR3 DNA: TGCGCCAGCAGCCAAGGAGGCCCAAGGACAGAGGACCTCGCGATACCCCTCCACTTT
CDR3 protein: CASSQGGPRTEDLAIPLHF

D gene: TRBD2
J gene: TRBJ2-1
V gene: TRBV7-6
clone size: NA
CDR3 DNA: TGTGCCAGCAGCTCCGATAGCGGGGGGGCCTACAATGAGCAGTTCTTC
CDR3 protein: CASSSDSGGAYNEQFF

D gene: NA
J gene: TRBJ1-1
V gene: TRBV10-3
clone size: NA
CDR3 DNA: TGTGCCATCAGTCCCGGACTGCTGAACACTGAAGCTTTCTTT
CDR3 protein: CAISPGLLNTEAFF

D gene: NA
J gene: TRBJ1-3
V gene: TRBV5-4
clone size: NA
CDR3 DNA: TGTGCCAGCAGCCTGACAGGCCCTGGAAACACCATATATTTT
CDR3 protein: CASSLTGPGNTIYF

D gene: TRBD1
J gene: TRBJ1-2
V gene: TRBV27
clone size: once
CDR3 DNA: TGTGCCAGCAGTGGACAGGGTTTCAACTATGGCTACACCTTC
CDR3 protein: CASSGQGFNYGYTF

D gene: NA
J gene: TRBJ1-1
V gene: TRBV7-9
clone size: once
CDR3 DNA: TGTGCCAGCAGCCCAAAATGGGGGGAGGCGAACACTGAAGCTTTCTTT
CDR3 protein: CASSPKWGEANTEAFF

D gene: NA
J gene: TRBJ2-7
V gene: TRBV18
clone size: NA
CDR3 DNA: TGTGCCAGCTCGTCACAGGGTAGCTCCTCCTACGAGCAGTACTTC
CDR3 protein: CASSSQGSSSYEQYF

D gene: TRBD2
J gene: TRBJ2-7
V gene: TRBV5-1
clone size: NA
CDR3 DNA: TGCGCCAGCAGCTTGGAACTAGCGAGCTACGAGCAGTACTTC
CDR3 protein: CASSLELASYEQYF

D gene: NA
J gene: TRBJ2-1
V gene: TRBV5-1
clone size: NA
CDR3 DNA: TGCGCCAGCAGCTTCGACAGGTCCTACAATGAGCAGTTCTTC
CDR3 protein: CASSFDRSYNEQFF

D gene: NA
J gene: TRBJ1-2
V gene: TRBV30
clone size: NA
CDR3 DNA: TGTGCCTGGAGTCCCCAGTCTGGCTACACCTTC
CDR3 protein: CAWSPQSGYTF

D gene: NA
J gene: TRBJ1-2
V gene: TRBV7-2
clone size: NA
CDR3 DNA: TGTGCCAGCCCGGGGGGGAAGGACTATGGCTACACCTTC
CDR3 protein: CASPGGKDYGYTF